This T cell receptor beta chain originates from a study of control samples from healthy donors and cancer patients (TCRdb year 2020). Regarding this clone: Its recognized antigen is unknown. Base quality data are lacking; no much larger clone is found one base away.

From cysteine to phenylalanine, the CDR3 is 14 amino acids long. Just the 42-base CDR3 DNA is kept, in frame starting at base 1. Between the V and J ends, shortened by 4 bases and 3 bases respectively, the junction contains 11 bases. The CDR1 and CDR2 encoded by the germline V gene are SGDLS and YYNGEE. The library was produced with the immunoSEQ multiplex PCR assay. TCRdb obtained this table from immuneACCESS and retained in-frame rearrangements with V and J assigned. These tables miss some clones; where compared with another copy, unresolved V genes account for less than half of the shortfall, and the remainder is unexplained. For this sample there are 100,000 or so clones; about four fifths appear just once. Less than 15% of the sample is held by the ten biggest clonotypes.

Rearrangement joined TRBV9 to TRBJ1-3, with the D gene not clear enough to name. Source material: blood. This sequence was found in a woman aged 45-65 years in good health. Read as DNA, the sequence is TGTGCCAGCAGCCCCCCGGGGTATGGAAACACCATATATTTT. Translated, this gives CASSPPGYGNTIYF.